Below, 31 T cell receptor beta chains from the same sample are listed, as sequenced in a study of T cells in Graves' hyperthyroidism and ophthalmopathy. What was amplified from RNA transcripts were TCR beta CDR3 regions. An initial round of RT-PCR targeting the TCR CDR3 relied on the HTBI primer set. A single record per CDR3 protein comes from TCRdb applying MiXCR to the multiplex PCR reads. The table records around 300,000 distinct CDR3 sequences, 13% of them present only once. The sequenced sample consisted of blood. The receptors here all came from a young woman with Graves' hyperthyroidism that later progressed to Graves' ophthalmopathy.

Ten or more counts support this clonotype. The chain employs TRBV4-1 and TRBJ1-1; D unclear. V was shortened by 0 bases and J by 0 bases, with 11 bases between the two germline ends. Germline CDR1 reads MGHRA; CDR2 reads YSYEKL. CDR3 length: 16 amino acids. This CDR3 is CASSQDRGEMNTEAFF. Written as DNA, the CDR3 is TGCGCCAGCAGCCAAGATCGGGGAGAGATGAACACTGAAGCTTTCTTT.

This clonotype was observed at least ten times. V gene TRBV5-6 combines with J gene TRBJ1-2, with D unresolved. The germline V gene has CDR1 SGHDT and CDR2 YYEEEE. The CDR3 is made up of 15 amino acids. V was shortened by 0 bases and J by 8 bases, with 17 bases between the two germline ends. CDR3 bases: TGTGCCAGCAGCTTGGAGTGGGAGGAAGTGAGGGGCTACACCTTC. Translating gives CASSLEWEEVRGYTF. Full variable domain (missing parts from reference TRBV5-6 and TRBJ1-2): DAGVTQSPTHLIKTRGQQVTLRCSPKSGHDTVSWYQQALGQGPQFIFQYYEEEERQRGNFPDRFSGHQFPNYSSELNVNALLLGDSALYLCASSLEWEEVRGYTFGSGTRLTVV.

This clonotype was recorded many times. The CDR3 protein is CASSLAQRYEQYF. The CDR3 DNA reads TGCGCCAGCAGCTTGGCCCAGCGTTACGAGCAGTACTTC. The chain combines TRBV5-1 with TRBJ2-7; D is uncertain. The CDR3 has 13 amino acids. The germline V and J ends were trimmed by 0 bases and 4 bases, with 8 bases remaining between them. The germline V gene has CDR1 SGHRS and CDR2 YFSETQ.

This clonotype was picked up many times. V gene TRBV6-1 combines with J gene TRBJ2-1; weak D call: TRBD2 (5 bases). There are 14 residues in the CDR3. V lost 3 bases and J lost 4, with 10 bases in between. CDR1 is MNHNS, CDR2 SASEGT, per germline. Here the CDR3 reads CASSEPGLYNEQFF. In nucleotides, the CDR3 is TGTGCCAGCAGTGAGCCCGGACTTTACAATGAGCAGTTCTTC.

The chain carries TRBV3-1 and TRBJ1-2, with D perhaps TRBD1 (6 bases). Deletions cut 0 bases from V and 4 bases from J, with 15 bases between. The CDR3 runs 16 residues. Germline V CDR1 and CDR2: LGHDT, YNNKEL (reference sequence). CDR3 sequence (DNA): TGTGCCAGCAGCCAAGATGGTACGGGGGCCGCCTATGGCTACACCTTC. Amino acid sequence: CASSQDGTGAAYGYTF.

This chain joins TRBV5-5 and TRBJ2-5; possibly TRBD1 for D (5 bases). The germline V and J ends were trimmed by 2 bases and 4 bases, with 21 bases remaining between them. Germline values: CDR1 SGHKS, CDR2 YYEKEE (reference sequence). The CDR3 contains 17 residues. The chain's CDR3 is CASSFSINAGSGETQYF. CDR3 bases: TGTGCCAGCAGCTTTTCAATCAACGCAGGGTCAGGAGAGACCCAGTACTTC.

This clonotype was found many times. The rearrangement links TRBV20-1 to TRBJ2-2; 7 positions agree with TRBD1. From germline, CDR1 is DFQATT and CDR2 SNEGSKA (reference sequence). After removal of 6 bases from V and 2 bases from J, the junction contained 9 bases not matched to a gene. CDR3 length equals 15 residues. The CDR3 DNA reads as TGCAGTGCCCCCCGAGACAGGGCTAACACCGGGGAGCTGTTTTTT. This codes for CSAPRDRANTGELFF.

The table lists this clonotype with many counts. The gene calls are TRBV2 and TRBJ1-1; possibly TRBD1 for D (5 bases). The CDR3 length is 14 residues. CDR1 and CDR2 from the germline V gene are SNHLY and FYNNEI. Trimming left V 4 bases short and J 2 bases short, with 11 bases between. CDR3 coding DNA: TGTGCCAGCAGTGGGGATGGGGGAAACACTGAAGCTTTCTTT. Translated: CASSGDGGNTEAFF.

This sequence joins TRBV7-9 and TRBJ2-5, with 8 positions matching TRBD1. The CDR3 is made up of 16 amino acids. Trimming removed 5 bases from V and 5 bases from J; junction bases left unmatched: 13. CDR1 and CDR2 (germline): SEHNR, FQNEAQ (reference sequence). The CDR3 nucleotides are TGTGCCAGCAGCCCTCCCTACAGGACAGGGCGGGAGACCCAGTACTTC. Its translation is CASSPPYRTGRETQYF.

This clonotype was seen only a few times. The CDR3 DNA sequence: TGTGCCAGCAGACGGACTAGCGGGACCTCCTACGAGCAGTACTTC. This translates into CASRRTSGTSYEQYF. The chain employs TRBV28 and TRBJ2-7; 12 bases are a match to TRBD2. CDR3 length: 15 amino acids. Looked up from germline, CDR1 is MDHEN and CDR2 is SYDVKM. With 6 bases clipped from V and 0 bases from J, the junction kept 3 bases outside the gene matches.

About this clonotype: One end of the junction does not line up with germline, which may come from a read error. The chain is built from TRBV28 and TRBJ2-1, with TRBD1 as a possible D gene (6 bases). CDR3 length equals 12 residues. Germline CDR1 MDHEN, CDR2 SYDVKM. CDR3 DNA: TGTGCCAACAGTACCCAAACAGGGTTGAAGTTCTTC. Amino acid sequence: CANSTQTGLKFF. Full variable domain (rest looked up from reference TRBV28 and TRBJ2-1): DVKVTQSSRYLVKRTGEKVFLECVQDMDHENMFWYRQDPGLGLRLIYFSYDVKMKEKGDIPEGYSVSREKKERFSLILESASTNQTSMYLCANSTQTGLKFFGPGTRLTVL.

Ten or more counts support this clonotype. The gene calls are TRBV7-2 and TRBJ1-5; D is uncertain. The CDR3 has 15 residues. Between the trimmed V and J ends, which lost 1 base and 9 bases, there was a span of 16 bases. Germline CDR1 and CDR2: SGHTA and FQGNSA. The CDR3 coding sequence is TGTGCCAGCAGCTTAGGGACGCGGCGACAATCGCCCCAGCATTTT. Its protein product is CASSLGTRRQSPQHF.

This clonotype was observed at least ten times. The chain employs TRBV20-1 and TRBJ2-1, with 8 positions matching TRBD2. The V and J ends lost 5 bases and 4 bases, in that order; junction bases with no gene match: 7. The CDR3 runs to 14 residues. The germline gives CDR1 DFQATT, CDR2 SNEGSKA (reference sequence). The CDR3 sequence: CSAERAGVYNEQFF. In DNA form, the CDR3 reads TGCAGTGCTGAACGAGCGGGAGTTTACAATGAGCAGTTCTTC.

In this sample, this clonotype turned up a few times. The chain carries TRBV24-1 and TRBJ2-1, with TRBD2 matching over 7 bases. This CDR3 comprises 15 residues. The V gene's germline CDR1 is KGHDR and CDR2 SFDVKD. J lost 5 bases, V lost 4 bases, and 7 bases had no gene match. The CDR3 reads CATSESSGLNNEQFF. The CDR3 bases are TGTGCCACCAGTGAATCTAGCGGACTCAACAATGAGCAGTTCTTC.

The CDR3 loop reads CSARDRASGRIVEQFF. The CDR3 nucleotides read TGCAGTGCTAGAGATCGAGCTAGCGGGAGGATCGTTGAGCAGTTCTTC. This chain connects TRBV20-1 to TRBJ2-1, with 11 bases lining up with TRBD2. CDR1 and CDR2 (germline): DFQATT, SNEGSKA (reference sequence). The V gene end was trimmed by 0 bases and the J gene end by 9 bases; junction bases not matched to a gene: 10. The CDR3 extends over 16 amino acids.

This clonotype was detected many times. V and J are TRBV3-1 and TRBJ2-1; TRBD2 aligns across 11 bases. Germline V lookup: CDR1 LGHDT, CDR2 YNNKEL (reference sequence). The ends lost 4 bases at V and 7 bases at J; junction bases unmatched: 9. The CDR3 is 16 amino acids. The CDR3: CASSPPSSGRTNEQFF. For the CDR3, the DNA is TGTGCCAGCAGCCCCCCTTCTAGCGGGAGGACAAATGAGCAGTTCTTC.

This clonotype is a singleton in its sample. The chain employs TRBV27 and TRBJ2-7, with 12 bases aligning to TRBD2. The CDR3 is made up of 17 amino acids. CDR1 and CDR2 (germline): MNHEY, SMNVEV (reference sequence). The junction had 7 bases not matched to a gene; V was cut back by 0 bases and J by 4 bases. The CDR3 reads CASSLSPPSGGGYEQYF. CDR3 DNA sequence: TGTGCCAGCAGTTTATCCCCGCCTAGCGGGGGGGGTTACGAGCAGTACTTC.

The chain links TRBV6-1 to TRBJ2-3; TRBD2 matches at 7 bases. Germline loops: CDR1 MNHNS, CDR2 SASEGT. V shed 6 bases and J 2 bases; nucleotides not matched to a gene: 2. The CDR3 loop spans 13 amino acids. The DNA for the CDR3 is TGTGCCAGCAGCGGGACTAACACAGATACGCAGTATTTT. Translated, it gives CASSGTNTDTQYF.

This clonotype was counted many times. This rearrangement joins TRBV18 to TRBJ1-6, with no clear D. V lost 0 bases and J 0 bases, leaving 9 bases between the germline ends. Germline CDR1 reads KGHSH; CDR2 reads LQKENI. The CDR3 is made up of 17 amino acids. The CDR3 here is CASSPPARNSYNSPLHF. In DNA, the CDR3 is TGTGCCAGCTCACCACCCGCCAGGAACTCCTATAATTCACCCCTCCACTTT.

This clonotype was recorded once. Given a much more abundant clone one base away, this may be a read error. The rearrangement uses TRBV5-1 and TRBJ2-1; maybe TRBD2 (5 bases). The CDR3 sequence is 14 residues long. CDR1 and CDR2 from the germline V gene are SGHRS and YFSETQ. The CDR3 is CASSRGGGYSEQFF. The CDR3 bases are TGCGCCAGCAGTCGGGGTGGTGGCTACAGTGAGCAGTTCTTC.

The table lists this clonotype with many counts. The CDR3 is CASSKRGVEQYF. As DNA, the CDR3 is TGTGCCAGCAGTAAACGGGGGGTGGAGCAGTACTTC. V is TRBV6-1 and J is TRBJ2-7; 7 bases map to TRBD2. V lost 5 bases and J lost 7; bases outside the gene matches: 5. The germline gives CDR1 MNHNS, CDR2 SASEGT. The CDR3 runs to 12 residues.

This chain connects TRBV20-1 to TRBJ1-1, with D hard to call. The germline gives CDR1 DFQATT, CDR2 SNEGSKA (reference sequence). Trimming stripped 3 bases from V and 7 bases from J, with 21 bases between. The CDR3 spans 15 residues. The DNA for the CDR3 is TGCAGTGCTAGGGGTGGACTAGCGGGAGGGTTTGAAGCTTTCTTT. Translation gives CSARGGLAGGFEAFF.

This clonotype has ten or more counts. The V call is TRBV2, the J call TRBJ1-6; possibly TRBD1 for D (6 bases). The V and J ends lost 5 bases and 7 bases respectively, with 9 bases between them. Germline CDR1 SNHLY, CDR2 FYNNEI. The CDR3 length is 13 residues. The CDR3 spells CASSTGTNSPLHF. For the CDR3, the DNA is TGTGCCAGCAGTACAGGGACGAATTCACCCCTCCACTTT. The complete variable domain, with remaining parts taken from reference TRBV2 and TRBJ1-6, reads EPEVTQTPSHQVTQMGQEVILRCVPISNHLYFYWYRQILGQKVEFLVSFYNNEISEKSEIFDDQFSVERPDGSNFTLKIRSTKLEDSAMYFCASSTGTNSPLHFGNGTRLTVT.

This clonotype was recorded many times. The rearrangement uses TRBV28 and TRBJ2-7, with 11 bases lining up with TRBD1. The CDR3 is made up of 14 amino acids. Trimming took 4 bases from V and 3 from J; bases not matched to a gene: 2. Per the germline V gene, CDR1 is MDHEN and CDR2 is SYDVKM. The CDR3 region has the DNA TGTGCCAGCAGTTCCGGGACAGGGGGCTACGAGCAGTACTTC. It specifies CASSSGTGGYEQYF.

This clonotype was observed at least ten times. V usage is TRBV3-1 and J usage is TRBJ2-7; D unclear. CDR1 LGHDT and CDR2 YNNKEL come from the germline V gene (reference sequence). This CDR3 comprises 11 residues. V was trimmed by 1 base and J by 7 bases, leaving 5 bases between them. Written as DNA, the CDR3 is TGTGCCAGCAGCCAAGGGGGTGAGCAGTACTTC. The encoded protein is CASSQGGEQYF.

This clonotype was observed a few times. V and J are TRBV15 and TRBJ1-1; no clear D gene. Germline V gene lookup returns CDR1 LNHNV and CDR2 YYDKDF (reference sequence). CDR3 length equals 14 residues. Between the trimmed V and J ends, which lost 5 bases and 1 base, there was a span of 11 bases. In DNA form, the CDR3 reads TGTGCCACCAGCCAGGAGCAATCGAACACTGAAGCTTTCTTT. Its protein is CATSQEQSNTEAFF.

The genes are TRBV6-1 and TRBJ2-7, with a possible D match to TRBD2 (5 bases). Germline V CDR1 and CDR2: MNHNS, SASEGT. CDR3 length: 14 amino acids. V dropped 3 bases and J dropped 2 bases, with 11 bases sitting between them. The CDR3 region is CASSESTITYEQYF. CDR3 in DNA: TGTGCCAGCAGTGAGTCGACTATCACCTACGAGCAGTACTTC.

This chain links TRBV7-6 with TRBJ1-2, with a tentative D call TRBD1 (6 bases). CDR1 is SGHVS and CDR2 is FNYEAQ in the germline V gene. This CDR3 is built from 14 residues. V lost 5 bases, J lost 8 bases, and 18 bases lay in between. In DNA, the CDR3 is TGTGCCAGCAGCCCGAGGGGGATGGGACACGGCTACACCTTC. Translated: CASSPRGMGHGYTF.

This clonotype was found a few times. The chain joins TRBV19 to TRBJ2-7; tentative D call: TRBD1 (5 bases). Germline CDR1 reads LNHDA; CDR2 reads SQIVND (reference sequence). The CDR3 extends over 14 amino acids. Trimming removed 5 bases from V and 2 bases from J, with 13 bases in between. CDR3 protein: CASSPEGATYEQYF. Written as DNA, the CDR3 is TGTGCCAGTAGTCCCGAAGGGGCGACCTACGAGCAGTACTTC.

In its sample, this clonotype was seen many times. This sequence joins TRBV29-1 and TRBJ2-1; maybe TRBD2 (5 bases). Trimming pared 6 bases from V and 8 bases from J, leaving 14 bases between. The germline gives CDR1 SQVTM, CDR2 ANQGSEA. This CDR3 contains 12 residues. This CDR3 reads CSVAASSHEQFF. The DNA for the CDR3 is TGCAGCGTAGCCGCTAGCTCCCATGAGCAGTTCTTC.

This clonotype was observed many times. The chain carries TRBV6-2 or TRBV6-3 and TRBJ1-1; D ambiguous. V dropped 7 bases and J dropped 0 bases, with 15 bases sitting between them. CDR3 length: 15 amino acids. The V gene's germline CDR1 is MNHEY and CDR2 SVGEGT. The CDR3 here is CASNPIDGVNTEAFF. In nucleotides, the CDR3 is TGTGCCAGCAACCCTATCGACGGAGTGAACACTGAAGCTTTCTTT.